Presented here are 22 T cell receptor beta chains from one specimen sequenced in a study of blood T cell repertoires in COVID-19. Repertoires were generated with immunoSEQ multiplex PCR, while TCRdb's copy carries only in-frame clones and drops some. The sample gives around 150,000 clones, roughly four fifths of which show up once; more than 3% is in the top ten. Source material: PBMCs or T cells enriched from blood (not recorded which). The source is a woman aged 45-65 years with acute COVID-19.

The chain joins TRBV3-1 (or the pseudogene TRBV3-2) to TRBJ2-1, with 9 bases matching TRBD2. The V and J ends lost 3 bases and 4 bases, in that order; junction bases with no gene match: 10. The germline CDR1 and CDR2 sequences are LGHDT and YNNKEL (reference sequence). The CDR3 has 17 amino acids. DNA for the CDR3: TGTGCCAGCAGCCAGCCCGCACTAGCGGGTGGGTACAATGAGCAGTTCTTC. Protein sequence: CASSQPALAGGYNEQFF.

The CDR3 here is CASSLMVTSANNEQYF. The CDR3 region has the DNA TGTGCCAGCAGCTTAATGGTGACTAGCGCTAACAACGAGCAGTACTTC. The chain has TRBV7-2 and TRBJ2-7; 8 bases line up with TRBD2. The CDR3 is 16 residues long. CDR1 and CDR2 from the germline V gene are SGHTA and FQGNSA. V dropped 2 bases and J dropped 5; count of bases not matched to a gene: 11.

This clone was seen a single time. The CDR3, as DNA: TGTGCCAGCAGCCTTTCGCGTAGCAATCAGCCCCAGCATTTT. Translating it yields CASSLSRSNQPQHF. V and J are TRBV3-1 (or the pseudogene TRBV3-2) and TRBJ1-5; unclear D gene. The germline V gene encodes CDR1 LGHDT and CDR2 YNNKEL (reference sequence). CDR3 size: 14 residues. The ends were cut back, 4 bases at V and 0 bases at J, with 7 bases in the middle.

The chain uses TRBV3-1 (or the pseudogene TRBV3-2) and TRBJ1-2; 8 positions match TRBD1. CDR1 and CDR2 from the germline V gene are LGHDT and YNNKEL (reference sequence). V trimming: 4 bases; J trimming: 8 bases; junction bases outside the gene matches: 12. This CDR3 is built from 15 residues. CDR3 residues: CASSLTQGGVGGYTF. CDR3 in DNA: TGTGCCAGCAGCCTCACACAGGGGGGTGTTGGGGGCTACACCTTC.

The table lists this clone with a few counts. This sequence joins TRBV5-1 and TRBJ2-3; the match to TRBD1 covers 8 bases. This CDR3 is built from 16 residues. Unmatched junction bases numbered 7, after V lost 4 bases and J lost 0 bases. Germline lookup yields CDR1 SGHRS and CDR2 YFSETQ. The CDR3 sequence is CASSPYRGVSTDTQYF. CDR3 nucleotides: TGCGCCAGCAGCCCCTACAGGGGGGTAAGCACAGATACGCAGTATTTT.

The chain carries TRBV29-1 and TRBJ1-3; a possible D gene is TRBD1 (6 bases). Germline assignment: CDR1 SQVTM and CDR2 ANQGSEA. This CDR3 spans 14 amino acids. Trimming shortened V by 6 bases and J by 4 bases, and 16 bases separated the two germline ends. The CDR3 loop is CSVSYGGQGNTIYF. CDR3 nucleotide sequence: TGCAGCGTGTCATACGGGGGGCAAGGAAACACCATATATTTT. Full variable domain (outside the CDR3, taken from reference TRBV29-1 and TRBJ1-3): SAVISQKPSRDICQRGTSLTIQCQVDSQVTMMFWYRQQPGQSLTLIATANQGSEATYESGFVIDKFPISRPNLTFSTLTVSNMSPEDSSIYLCSVSYGGQGNTIYFGEGSWLTVV.

This chain joins TRBV25-1 and TRBJ1-4, with D hard to call. CDR3 length equals 11 residues. In germline, CDR1 is MGHDK, CDR2 SYGVNS. The V gene lost 1 base and the J gene lost 13 bases, with 7 bases spanning the gap. CDR3 DNA sequence: TGTGCCAGCAGTGAATCCTTCGGACTGTTTTTT. It specifies CASSESFGLFF.

The CDR3 region is CASSLTGSSYNSPLHF. The CDR3 DNA follows: TGTGCCAGCAGCTTAACAGGGAGCTCCTATAATTCACCCCTCCACTTT. V is TRBV7-8 and J is TRBJ1-6; TRBD1 might be the D (6 bases). V lost 2 bases and J 0 bases, leaving 8 bases between the germline ends. CDR3 length equals 16 residues. Germline CDR1 and CDR2: SGHVS and FQNEAQ.

The chain recombines TRBV24-1 with TRBJ2-3; 8 positions match TRBD2. The CDR3 loop spans 16 amino acids. The J segment lost 0 bases and the V segment lost 1 base, leaving 2 bases of the junction unmatched. Germline assignment: CDR1 KGHDR and CDR2 SFDVKD. The chain's CDR3 is CATSDFTSGSTDTQYF. CDR3 nucleotides: TGTGCCACCAGTGATTTCACTAGCGGTAGCACAGATACGCAGTATTTT.

The chain couples TRBV19 to TRBJ2-5; perhaps TRBD2 as D (8 bases). This CDR3 contains 17 residues. Trimming shortened V by 5 bases and J by 5 bases, and 24 bases separated the two germline ends. The germline V gene encodes CDR1 LNHDA and CDR2 SQIVND (reference sequence). The CDR3, as DNA: TGTGCCAGTAGTGCCTACAGGGGACTTAGCGGGGACGAGACCCAGTACTTC. Its protein is CASSAYRGLSGDETQYF.

V usage is TRBV19 and J usage is TRBJ2-1; 7 nucleotides match TRBD1. CDR1 LNHDA and CDR2 SQIVND come from the germline V gene (reference sequence). The CDR3 runs to 15 residues. Germline trimming cut 5 bases from V and 3 bases from J; bases unmatched to any gene: 7. The CDR3 DNA reads as TGTGCCAGTAGTGCCTCCGGGACAGACTACAATGAGCAGTTCTTC. Protein product: CASSASGTDYNEQFF.

The chain uses TRBV6-6 and TRBJ2-7; D may be TRBD1 (6 bases). This CDR3 has 13 residues. Germline V CDR1 and CDR2: MNHNY, SVGAGI (reference sequence). V lost 7 bases and J 2 bases, leaving 12 bases between the germline ends. The CDR3 bases are TGTGCCAGCACCTTACAGGGCACCTACGAGCAGTACTTC. It translates to CASTLQGTYEQYF.

V and J are TRBV21-1 and TRBJ1-2. TRBV21-1 is assigned pseudogene status. The CDR3 totals 14 residues. The CDR3 region has the DNA TGTGCCAGCAGCAGCCGGGTGAACGTCTCTGGCTACACCTTC. It translates to CASSSRVNVSGYTF.

This clone came up once. V is TRBV4-3 and J is TRBJ1-2; no clear D gene. The CDR3 length is 13 residues. The V end was cut by 0 bases, the J end by 6 bases, with 8 bases between. In germline, CDR1 is LGHNA, CDR2 YSLEER. The CDR3 nucleotides are TGCGCCAGCAGCCAAGATCAAACGGATGGCTACACCTTC. This gives the protein CASSQDQTDGYTF.

The V call is TRBV27, the J call TRBJ2-6; D not certain. Germline CDR1 and CDR2: MNHEY and SMNVEV (reference sequence). The CDR3 runs 15 residues. V lost 2 bases, J lost 0 bases, and 5 bases lay in between. CDR3: CASSLGSSGANVLTF. The DNA for the CDR3 is TGTGCCAGCAGTTTAGGCAGCTCTGGGGCCAACGTCCTGACTTTC.

The chain couples TRBV11-3 to TRBJ2-7; the match to TRBD1 covers 9 bases. J was trimmed by 3 bases and V by 0 bases; bases with no gene match: 18. This CDR3 comprises 20 residues. CDR1 SGHNT and CDR2 YENEEA come from the germline V gene. CDR3 protein: CASSLDLGTGQFSSYYEQYF. For the CDR3, the DNA is TGTGCCAGCAGCTTAGATCTCGGGACAGGGCAATTTTCCTCCTACTACGAGCAGTACTTC.

The CDR3 spells CASMSGEQYF. CDR3 DNA sequence: TGTGCCAGCATGTCCGGGGAGCAGTACTTC. V gene TRBV25-1 combines with J gene TRBJ2-7; D ambiguous. There are 10 residues in the CDR3. The germline V gene has CDR1 MGHDK and CDR2 SYGVNS. V lost 7 bases and J 7 bases, leaving 8 bases between the germline ends.

The chain has TRBV7-8 and TRBJ2-1; D gene ambiguous. This CDR3 comprises 14 residues. Per the germline V gene, CDR1 is SGHVS and CDR2 is FQNEAQ. V was cut by 4 bases and J by 3 bases, with 10 bases left in between. For the CDR3, the DNA is TGTGCCAGCAGCTCGGAGCCAAGCTACAATGAGCAGTTCTTC. Translation gives CASSSEPSYNEQFF.

This clone was counted a few times. The same CDR3 also results from other DNA sequences found in this sample. The chain couples TRBV19 to TRBJ1-3; D is unclear. V was clipped by 3 bases and J by 0 bases, with 9 bases between them. The germline gives CDR1 LNHDA, CDR2 SQIVND (reference sequence). The CDR3 has 15 amino acids. The CDR3 sequence is CASSISGRSGNTIYF. As DNA, the CDR3 is TGTGCCAGTAGTATCTCAGGTCGCTCTGGAAACACCATATATTTT. Together with reference TRBV19 and TRBJ1-3, the CDR3 gives the full variable domain: DGGITQSPKYLFRKEGQNVTLSCEQNLNHDAMYWYRQDPGQGLRLIYYSQIVNDFQKGDIAEGYSVSREKKESFPLTVTSAQKNPTAFYLCASSISGRSGNTIYFGEGSWLTVV.

CDR3 in amino acids: CASKYSTGAGELFF. In DNA form, the CDR3 reads TGTGCCAGCAAATACTCGACAGGGGCCGGGGAGCTGTTTTTT. The chain recombines TRBV7-3 with TRBJ2-2, with 8 bases fitting TRBD1. The CDR3 totals 14 residues. J lost 6 bases, V lost 7 bases, and 7 bases had no gene match. Germline CDR1 reads SGHTA; CDR2 reads FQGTGA.

The CDR3 loop reads CASKRYSNQPQHF. CDR3 DNA sequence: TGTGCCAGCAAGCGATATAGCAATCAGCCCCAGCATTTT. The chain has TRBV2 and TRBJ1-5, with D hard to call. The CDR3 length is 13 residues. The V end was cut by 7 bases, the J end by 0 bases, with 7 bases between. Germline V lookup: CDR1 SNHLY, CDR2 FYNNEI.

Written as DNA, the CDR3 is TGCGCCAGCAGCTTGATATCGTCCCTCTCTGGGGCCAACGTCCTGACTTTC. This encodes CASSLISSLSGANVLTF. The rearrangement uses TRBV5-1 and TRBJ2-6; D is unresolved. Looked up from germline, CDR1 is SGHRS and CDR2 is YFSETQ. Trimming took off 1 base at V and 0 bases at J, with 11 bases between the two ends. The CDR3 loop spans 17 amino acids.